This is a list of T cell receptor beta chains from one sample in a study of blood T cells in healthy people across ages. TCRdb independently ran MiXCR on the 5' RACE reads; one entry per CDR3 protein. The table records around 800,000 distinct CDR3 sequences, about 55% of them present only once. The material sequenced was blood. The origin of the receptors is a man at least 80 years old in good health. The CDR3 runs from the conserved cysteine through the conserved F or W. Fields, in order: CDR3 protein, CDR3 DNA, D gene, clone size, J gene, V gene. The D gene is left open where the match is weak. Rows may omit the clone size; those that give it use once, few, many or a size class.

CDR3 protein: CASSQDRRGETQYF
CDR3 DNA: TGTGCCAGCAGCCAAGATAGGAGGGGAGAGACCCAGTACTTC
D gene: .
clone size: .
J gene: TRBJ2-5
V gene: TRBV3-1

CDR3 protein: CASSQPSWSYEQYF
CDR3 DNA: TGTGCCAGCAGTCAACCTAGCTGGTCCTACGAGCAGTACTTC
D gene: .
clone size: few
J gene: TRBJ2-7
V gene: TRBV28

CDR3 protein: CATSREQAGGPLNEQFF
CDR3 DNA: TGTGCCACCAGCAGAGAGCAAGCGGGAGGCCCCCTCAATGAGCAGTTCTTC
D gene: TRBD2
clone size: once
J gene: TRBJ2-1
V gene: TRBV15

CDR3 protein: CSANGQGRTEAFF
CDR3 DNA: TGCAGCGCCAACGGACAGGGAAGAACTGAAGCTTTCTTT
D gene: TRBD1
clone size: few
J gene: TRBJ1-1
V gene: TRBV29-1

CDR3 protein: CATSETGTRRGELFF
CDR3 DNA: TGTGCCACCAGTGAGACTGGGACACGAAGAGGGGAGCTGTTTTTT
D gene: .
clone size: .
J gene: TRBJ2-2
V gene: TRBV24-1

CDR3 protein: CSASRLTGLAGVQQYF
CDR3 DNA: TGCAGTGCTAGCAGGCTAACGGGACTAGCGGGAGTCCAGCAGTACTTC
D gene: TRBD2
clone size: few
J gene: TRBJ2-4
V gene: TRBV20-1

CDR3 protein: CASSSPHPQGYEQYF
CDR3 DNA: TGTGCCAGCAGTTCCCCCCACCCCCAGGGCTACGAGCAGTACTTC
D gene: .
clone size: .
J gene: TRBJ2-7
V gene: TRBV27

CDR3 protein: CAISDPFVAKNIQYF
CDR3 DNA: TGTGCCATCAGTGACCCCTTTGTAGCCAAAAACATTCAGTACTTC
D gene: .
clone size: once
J gene: TRBJ2-4
V gene: TRBV10-3

CDR3 protein: CSARNLNYEQYF
CDR3 DNA: TGCAGTGCTAGAAACCTAAACTACGAGCAGTACTTC
D gene: .
clone size: .
J gene: TRBJ2-7
V gene: TRBV20-1

CDR3 protein: CASSLPGQGQRSPYNEQFF
CDR3 DNA: TGTGCCAGCAGCCTTCCGGGACAGGGACAAAGGTCCCCCTACAATGAGCAGTTCTTC
D gene: TRBD1
clone size: .
J gene: TRBJ2-1
V gene: TRBV28

CDR3 protein: CASSPPRGGSRFGRSNEQFF
CDR3 DNA: TGTGCCAGCAGCCCCCCCCGGGGCGGGAGCCGGTTTGGTCGGAGCAATGAGCAGTTCTTC
D gene: TRBD2
clone size: .
J gene: TRBJ2-1
V gene: TRBV7-9

CDR3 protein: CASSPQLQGSGEKLFF
CDR3 DNA: TGTGCCAGCAGCCCCCAACTTCAGGGATCGGGGGAAAAACTGTTTTTT
D gene: .
clone size: few
J gene: TRBJ1-4
V gene: TRBV7-2

CDR3 protein: CAISVLNEQYF
CDR3 DNA: TGTGCCATCAGTGTTTTAAATGAGCAGTACTTC
D gene: .
clone size: .
J gene: TRBJ2-7
V gene: TRBV10-3

CDR3 protein: CASSFGPAGGGPNEQYF
CDR3 DNA: TGCGCCAGCAGCTTTGGTCCCGCGGGAGGGGGGCCCAATGAGCAGTACTTC
D gene: TRBD2
clone size: few
J gene: TRBJ2-7
V gene: TRBV5-1

CDR3 protein: CASSPPTESTDTQNF
CDR3 DNA: TGTGCCAGCTCACCACCGACAGAGAGCACAGATACGCAGAATTTT
D gene: .
clone size: .
J gene: TRBJ2-3
V gene: TRBV18

CDR3 protein: CASSVSGYTEAFF
CDR3 DNA: TGTGCCAGCAGCGTATCGGGGTACACTGAAGCTTTCTTT
D gene: .
clone size: .
J gene: TRBJ1-1
V gene: TRBV9

CDR3 protein: CSARTGTSGRVGTQYF
CDR3 DNA: TGCAGTGCACGAACCGGGACTAGCGGGAGAGTAGGGACCCAGTACTTC
D gene: TRBD2
clone size: .
J gene: TRBJ2-5
V gene: TRBV20-1

CDR3 protein: CASSVGWRSDEQYF
CDR3 DNA: TGTGCCAGCAGCGTAGGTTGGCGGAGTGATGAGCAGTACTTC
D gene: .
clone size: .
J gene: TRBJ2-5
V gene: TRBV9

CDR3 protein: CASSWLAAYNEQFF
CDR3 DNA: TGTGCCAGCAGCTGGCTAGCGGCCTACAATGAGCAGTTCTTC
D gene: TRBD2
clone size: .
J gene: TRBJ2-1
V gene: TRBV6-2/TRBV6-3

CDR3 protein: CASSQELGQGDDNQPQHF
CDR3 DNA: TGTGCCAGCAGCCAAGAACTAGGACAGGGGGATGACAATCAGCCCCAGCATTTT
D gene: TRBD1
clone size: .
J gene: TRBJ1-5
V gene: TRBV4-2

CDR3 protein: CASSLVRDGSYNEQYF
CDR3 DNA: TGTGCCAGCAGCTTGGTCCGGGACGGATCCTACAATGAGCAGTACTTC
D gene: .
clone size: .
J gene: TRBJ2-7
V gene: TRBV5-6

CDR3 protein: CASSVWTGESYEQYF
CDR3 DNA: TGTGCCAGCAGTGTGTGGACAGGGGAGTCCTACGAGCAGTACTTC
D gene: TRBD1
clone size: .
J gene: TRBJ2-7
V gene: TRBV6-1

CDR3 protein: CSVDRTNSYNEQFF
CDR3 DNA: TGCAGCGTAGACAGGACAAACTCCTACAATGAGCAGTTCTTC
D gene: .
clone size: few
J gene: TRBJ2-1
V gene: TRBV29-1

CDR3 protein: CATGQPNSYNEQFF
CDR3 DNA: TGCGCCACCGGGCAGCCAAACTCCTACAATGAGCAGTTCTTC
D gene: .
clone size: .
J gene: TRBJ2-1
V gene: TRBV29-1

CDR3 protein: CASSEDETGYTF
CDR3 DNA: TGTGCCAGCAGTGAAGATGAGACGGGCTACACCTTC
D gene: .
clone size: .
J gene: TRBJ1-2
V gene: TRBV2

CDR3 protein: CASSYKGLAGAEQYF
CDR3 DNA: TGTGCCAGCAGTTACAAGGGACTAGCGGGAGCCGAGCAGTACTTC
D gene: TRBD2
clone size: few
J gene: TRBJ2-7
V gene: TRBV6-5

CDR3 protein: CASRAGQYNQPQHF
CDR3 DNA: TGTGCCAGCAGAGCAGGACAGTACAATCAGCCCCAGCATTTT
D gene: .
clone size: once
J gene: TRBJ1-5
V gene: TRBV6-1

CDR3 protein: CSVEGGRTNTEAFF
CDR3 DNA: TGCAGCGTTGAGGGGGGACGGACGAACACTGAAGCTTTCTTT
D gene: .
clone size: .
J gene: TRBJ1-1
V gene: TRBV29-1

CDR3 protein: CASSFEGYGYTF
CDR3 DNA: TGTGCCAGCAGTTTTGAGGGCTATGGCTACACCTTC
D gene: .
clone size: .
J gene: TRBJ1-2
V gene: TRBV28

CDR3 protein: CASSLGTTGSNYGYTF
CDR3 DNA: TGTGCCAGCAGTTTAGGGACGACAGGGTCTAACTATGGCTACACCTTC
D gene: TRBD1
clone size: few
J gene: TRBJ1-2
V gene: TRBV12-3/TRBV12-4

CDR3 protein: CVSSQLGQEQYF
CDR3 DNA: TGTGTCAGCTCACAACTGGGACAGGAACAGTACTTC
D gene: TRBD1
clone size: .
J gene: TRBJ2-7
V gene: TRBV18

CDR3 protein: CASRIGGEQFF
CDR3 DNA: TGCGCCAGCAGAATTGGAGGTGAGCAGTTCTTC
D gene: .
clone size: few
J gene: TRBJ2-1
V gene: TRBV4-1

CDR3 protein: CASGFHLSGEETQYF
CDR3 DNA: TGTGCTAGTGGTTTCCATCTGAGCGGGGAAGAGACCCAGTACTTC
D gene: TRBD2
clone size: .
J gene: TRBJ2-5
V gene: TRBV12-5

CDR3 protein: CASSLEGWDTNAYTGELFF
CDR3 DNA: TGCGCCAGCAGCTTGGAAGGCTGGGATACAAATGCCTACACCGGGGAGCTGTTTTTT
D gene: .
clone size: .
J gene: TRBJ2-2
V gene: TRBV5-1

CDR3 protein: CASSLKAGSSYNEQFF
CDR3 DNA: TGTGCCAGCAGCTTAAAAGCGGGCAGCTCCTACAATGAGCAGTTCTTC
D gene: .
clone size: .
J gene: TRBJ2-1
V gene: TRBV7-9

CDR3 protein: CASSSSTNWDTF
CDR3 DNA: TGTGCCAGCAGTTCCTCGACGAATTGGGACACCTTC
D gene: .
clone size: .
J gene: TRBJ1-2
V gene: TRBV28

CDR3 protein: CATSRDSLDSGISPLHF
CDR3 DNA: TGTGCCACCAGCAGAGATTCTCTGGACAGCGGAATTTCACCCCTCCACTTT
D gene: .
clone size: .
J gene: TRBJ1-6
V gene: TRBV15

CDR3 protein: CASSSPGGCEQYF
CDR3 DNA: TGTGCCAGCAGCTCCCCAGGGGGCTGCGAGCAGTACTTC
D gene: TRBD1
clone size: .
J gene: TRBJ2-7
V gene: TRBV7-9

CDR3 protein: CASSEVTTAQETQYF
CDR3 DNA: TGTGCCAGCAGTGAAGTGACGACAGCCCAAGAGACCCAGTACTTC
D gene: .
clone size: once
J gene: TRBJ2-5
V gene: TRBV2

CDR3 protein: CSARDPSAGGRRYAYF
CDR3 DNA: TGCAGTGCTAGAGATCCTTCGGCAGGCGGGCGCAGATACGCGTATTTT
D gene: .
clone size: few
J gene: TRBJ2-3
V gene: TRBV20-1

CDR3 protein: CASSQEVPAYEQYF
CDR3 DNA: TGTGCCAGCAGCCAAGAGGTCCCGGCCTACGAGCAGTACTTC
D gene: .
clone size: few
J gene: TRBJ2-7
V gene: TRBV4-2